The 20 T cell receptor beta chains below were found in one sample sequenced in a study of T cells in Graves' hyperthyroidism and ophthalmopathy. Using RNA transcripts as the source, TCR beta CDR3 regions were amplified. A first-round RT-PCR of the TCR CDR3 used the HTBI primer set. TCRdb reanalysed the multiplex PCR reads using MiXCR and keeps one entry per CDR3 protein. The top ten clones hold 20% to 25% of a sample with around 300,000 distinct CDR3 sequences, approximately 15% of them seen once. Specimen: blood. The receptor set was obtained from a woman aged 30 to 39 with Graves' hyperthyroidism.

This clonotype was seen a handful of times. The V call is TRBV10-3, the J call TRBJ2-6, with 7 bases identical to TRBD1. The germline V gene encodes CDR1 ENHRY and CDR2 SYGVKD. This CDR3 spans 18 amino acids. After removal of 0 bases from V and 0 bases from J, the junction contained 5 bases not matched to a gene. The CDR3: CAISESRGQVSGANVLTF. The CDR3 DNA reads as TGTGCCATCAGTGAGTCGAGGGGGCAGGTCTCTGGGGCCAACGTCCTGACTTTC.

V and J are TRBV7-8 and TRBJ2-7; D gene ambiguous. Germline V gene sequence: CDR1 SGHVS, CDR2 FQNEAQ. Trimming took 5 bases from V and 5 from J, leaving 16 bases between them. The CDR3 consists of 14 residues. This CDR3 reads CASSHSHPRDEQYF. DNA of the CDR3: TGTGCCAGCAGCCATAGCCACCCAAGGGACGAGCAGTACTTC.

This clonotype was recorded at least ten times. The genes are TRBV2 and TRBJ2-7, with 7 bases identical to TRBD1. There are 11 residues in the CDR3. Germline V lookup: CDR1 SNHLY, CDR2 FYNNEI. The ends lost 6 bases at V and 5 bases at J; junction bases unmatched: 1. The CDR3 coding sequence is TGTGCCAGCAGGGGACAGAACGAGCAGTACTTC. This sequence encodes CASRGQNEQYF.

This clonotype has at least ten counts. V usage is TRBV11-2 and J usage is TRBJ1-1; no reliable D call. The CDR3 is 14 residues long. The germline V gene encodes CDR1 SGHAT and CDR2 FQNNGV. Trimming pared 3 bases from V and 5 bases from J, leaving 13 bases between. The DNA of the CDR3 is TGTGCCAGCAGCTTCAGGAGCCGGGGTACTGAAGCTTTCTTT. Protein product: CASSFRSRGTEAFF.

This clonotype was counted ten times or more. This chain uses TRBV20-1 with TRBJ1-1; no definite D call. Germline V lookup: CDR1 DFQATT, CDR2 SNEGSKA (reference sequence). The CDR3 covers 12 residues. V was shortened by 3 bases and J by 5 bases, with 10 bases between the two germline ends. The CDR3: CSASPSRTEAFF. The CDR3 DNA is TGCAGTGCTAGTCCCTCGCGGACTGAAGCTTTCTTT.

As to this clonotype: This could be a read error, since a much larger clone is one nucleotide away. V gene TRBV28 combines with J gene TRBJ2-1; D is ambiguous. This CDR3 has 12 amino acids. In germline, CDR1 is MDHEN, CDR2 SYDVKM. The CDR3 protein is CASSPWYNEQLF. The CDR3 DNA sequence: TGTGCCAGCAGTCCGTGGTACAATGAGCAGCTCTTC.

This clonotype was counted at least ten times. The chain carries TRBV5-1 and TRBJ2-3, with D maybe TRBD1 (5 bases). V was pared by 0 bases and J by 5 bases, with 10 bases between. CDR3 length: 14 residues. Germline CDR1 is SGHRS and CDR2 is YFSETQ. This CDR3 is CASSLDGREDTQYF. CDR3 DNA: TGCGCCAGCAGCTTGGACGGCAGGGAAGATACGCAGTATTTT.

This clonotype was detected a few times. V and J are TRBV29-1 and TRBJ2-1, with D maybe TRBD1 (5 bases). This CDR3 has 14 residues. V gave up 7 bases and J gave up 3 bases, with 16 bases separating them. Germline CDR1 and CDR2: SQVTM and ANQGSEA. The CDR3 DNA follows: TGCAGCGCCCATTCGGCAGGGTTCTACAATGAGCAGTTCTTC. This translates into CSAHSAGFYNEQFF.

Concerning this clonotype itself: A much bigger clone sits one base away, suggesting this may be a read error. The chain links TRBV3-1 to TRBJ1-1; D possibly corresponds to TRBD1 (6 bases). Germline V gives CDR1 LGHDT, CDR2 YNNKEL (reference sequence). The length of the CDR3 is 13 residues. The CDR3 nucleotides read TGTGCCAGCGGCCAACCTGGACAGAGTGAAGCTTTCTTT. This sequence encodes CASGQPGQSEAFF.

This clonotype was counted a few times. The CDR3 protein is CASSRETGIDTQYF. In DNA, the CDR3 is TGCGCCAGCAGTCGGGAGACGGGGATAGATACGCAGTATTTT. The V and J genes are TRBV10-2 and TRBJ2-3; tentative D call: TRBD2 (6 bases). Trimming shortened V by 5 bases and J by 5 bases, and 14 bases separated the two germline ends. The CDR3 spans 14 residues. Germline V gives CDR1 WSHSY, CDR2 SAAADI.

This clonotype was counted ten times or more. This rearrangement joins TRBV20-1 to TRBJ2-1; D is perhaps TRBD1 (6 bases). This CDR3 contains 13 residues. Germline loops: CDR1 DFQATT, CDR2 SNEGSKA (reference sequence). Written as DNA, the CDR3 is TGCAGCGGGGCACAGGGTCTCTACAATGAGCAGTTCTTC. Amino acid sequence: CSGAQGLYNEQFF.

This clonotype was counted between two and nine times. This sequence joins TRBV18 and TRBJ2-3; D uncertain. The CDR3 consists of 14 residues. Deletions cut 1 base from V and 6 bases from J, with 11 bases between. CDR1 is KGHSH, CDR2 LQKENI, per germline. CDR3: CASSPLGPVDTQYF. The CDR3 bases are TGTGCCAGCTCACCACTTGGTCCTGTGGATACGCAGTATTTT.

To note about this clonotype: A much larger clone is a single base away; this may be a read error. This chain uses TRBV20-1 with TRBJ2-2, with 13 bases lining up with TRBD2. Germline loops: CDR1 DFQATT, CDR2 SNEGSKA (reference sequence). This CDR3 has 15 amino acids. The CDR3 reads CSAAGLAGYTGELLF. The CDR3 coding sequence is TGCAGTGCTGCGGGACTAGCGGGATACACCGGGGAGCTGCTTTTT.

This sequence joins TRBV20-1 and TRBJ2-3; the match to TRBD2 covers 16 bases. V was clipped by 5 bases and J by 6 bases; unmatched bases: 14. Germline V gene lookup returns CDR1 DFQATT and CDR2 SNEGSKA (reference sequence). The CDR3 is made up of 18 amino acids. CDR3 amino acids: CSARSPGLAGGPYDTQYF. The CDR3 coding sequence is TGCAGTGCTCGATCTCCGGGACTAGCGGGAGGGCCTTACGATACGCAGTATTTT.

This clonotype has a count of ten or more. The V gene is TRBV28, the J gene TRBJ2-3; TRBD2 matches 10 bases. The CDR3 covers 17 residues. Trimming took 6 bases from V and 2 from J; bases not matched to a gene: 11. CDR1 is MDHEN and CDR2 is SYDVKM in the germline V gene. This CDR3 is CASRNTGTSVYTDTQYF. The DNA for the CDR3 is TGTGCCAGCAGAAACACCGGGACTAGCGTCTACACAGATACGCAGTATTTT.

This clonotype was found many times. V usage is TRBV6-1 and J usage is TRBJ2-1; D unclear. The CDR3 consists of 13 residues. The V end lost 6 bases, the J end lost 9 bases, and 15 bases lay between the germline ends. Germline V CDR1 and CDR2: MNHNS, SASEGT. The DNA of the CDR3 is TGTGCCAGCAGCATAACTACCAGTGGTGAGCAGTTCTTC. Translating it yields CASSITTSGEQFF.

The rearrangement uses TRBV15 and TRBJ1-1; D not certain. CDR1 and CDR2 (germline): LNHNV, YYDKDF (reference sequence). This CDR3 comprises 12 residues. V was trimmed by 5 bases and J by 11 bases, leaving 15 bases between them. CDR3 sequence: CATSLPEQPAFF. CDR3 DNA sequence: TGTGCCACCAGCCTCCCTGAACAACCGGCTTTCTTT. The complete variable domain, with remaining parts taken from reference TRBV15 and TRBJ1-1, reads DAMVIQNPRYQVTQFGKPVTLSCSQTLNHNVMYWYQQKSSQAPKLLFHYYDKDFNNEADTPDNFQSRRPNTSFCFLDIRSPGLGDTAMYLCATSLPEQPAFFGQGTRLTVV.

This clonotype was found many times. The chain is built from TRBV11-2 and TRBJ1-3, with a tentative D call TRBD1 (6 bases). CDR1 and CDR2 (germline): SGHAT, FQNNGV. V shed 5 bases and J shed 0 bases, with 11 bases lying between them. CDR3 length equals 15 residues. The CDR3 DNA reads TGTGCCAGCAGCGACAGGCGGGGCTCTGGAAACACCATATATTTT. The encoded protein is CASSDRRGSGNTIYF.

The chain employs TRBV19 and TRBJ2-2, with no clear D. The V gene lost 3 bases and the J gene lost 6 bases, with 2 bases spanning the gap. The CDR3 has 11 amino acids. Germline V CDR1 and CDR2: LNHDA, SQIVND (reference sequence). CDR3 sequence: CASSIAGELFF. The CDR3 DNA reads as TGTGCCAGTAGTATCGCCGGGGAGCTGTTTTTT. The full variable domain, with the rest looked up from reference TRBV19 and TRBJ2-2, is DGGITQSPKYLFRKEGQNVTLSCEQNLNHDAMYWYRQDPGQGLRLIYYSQIVNDFQKGDIAEGYSVSREKKESFPLTVTSAQKNPTAFYLCASSIAGELFFGEGSRLTVL.

The V call is TRBV19, the J call TRBJ2-1, with TRBD2 identical over 7 bases. The V and J ends lost 10 bases and 6 bases, in that order; junction bases with no gene match: 9. The CDR3 runs 13 residues. Per germline, CDR1 LNHDA and CDR2 SQIVND (reference sequence). The CDR3 nucleotides read TGTGCCACCCTAGGGCGGGAGAGCAATGAGCAGTTCTTC. It yields the protein CATLGRESNEQFF.